What follows is one T cell receptor beta chain and its context. The age range of participants was 18 to 89 years, with residence in approximately 25 US areas. Resolution of symptoms, clearance, or two negative PCRs was present in recovered Cohort 3 donors. Data came from immunoSEQ multiplex PCR; TCRdb stores just in-frame clones and leaves some out. The sample includes approximately 210,000 clones, 82% of them seen just once. This sample is drawn from a study of blood T cell repertoires in COVID-19. The germline gives CDR1 SGHAT, CDR2 FQNNGV. V shed 0 bases and J shed 4 bases, with 5 bases lying between them. The length of the CDR3 is 13 residues.

Input material: PBMCs or T cells enriched from blood (not recorded which). This chain links TRBV11-2 with TRBJ2-3; D remains ambiguous. The TCR comes from a woman aged 55-69 years who had recovered from COVID-19. CDR3 protein: CASSLDLADTQYF. Written as DNA, the CDR3 is TGTGCCAGCAGCTTAGACCTTGCAGATACGCAGTATTTT. The full variable domain, rest sourced from reference TRBV11-2 and TRBJ2-3, is EAGVAQSPRYKIIEKRQSVAFWCNPISGHATLYWYQQILGQGPKLLIQFQNNGVVDDSQLPKDRFSAERLKGVDSTLKIQPAKLEDSAVYLCASSLDLADTQYFGPGTRLTVL.